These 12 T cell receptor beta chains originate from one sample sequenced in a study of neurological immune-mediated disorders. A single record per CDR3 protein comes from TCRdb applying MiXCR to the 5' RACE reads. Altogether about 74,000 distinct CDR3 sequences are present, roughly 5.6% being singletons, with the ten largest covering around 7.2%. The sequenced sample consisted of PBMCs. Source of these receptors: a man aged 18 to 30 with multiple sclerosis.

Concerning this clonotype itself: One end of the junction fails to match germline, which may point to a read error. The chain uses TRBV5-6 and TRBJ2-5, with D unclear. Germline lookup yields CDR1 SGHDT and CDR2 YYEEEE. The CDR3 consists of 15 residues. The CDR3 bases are TGTGCCAACAGCTTTAGGTCGGTGTCAAAAGAGACCCAGTACTTC. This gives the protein CANSFRSVSKETQYF.

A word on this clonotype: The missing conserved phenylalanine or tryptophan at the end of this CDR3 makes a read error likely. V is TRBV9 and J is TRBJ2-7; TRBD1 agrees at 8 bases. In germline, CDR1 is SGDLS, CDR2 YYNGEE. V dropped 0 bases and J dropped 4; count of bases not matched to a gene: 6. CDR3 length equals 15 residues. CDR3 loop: CASSVAPTGEYEQYN. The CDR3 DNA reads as TGTGCCAGCAGCGTAGCCCCGACAGGGGAGTACGAGCAGTACAAC.

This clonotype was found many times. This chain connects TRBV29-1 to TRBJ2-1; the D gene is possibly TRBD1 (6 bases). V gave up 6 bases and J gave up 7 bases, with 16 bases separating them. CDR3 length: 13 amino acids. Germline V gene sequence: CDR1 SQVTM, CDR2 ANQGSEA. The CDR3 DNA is TGCAGCGTCTCTACAGGGAAGCGAAATGAGCAGTTCTTC. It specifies CSVSTGKRNEQFF.

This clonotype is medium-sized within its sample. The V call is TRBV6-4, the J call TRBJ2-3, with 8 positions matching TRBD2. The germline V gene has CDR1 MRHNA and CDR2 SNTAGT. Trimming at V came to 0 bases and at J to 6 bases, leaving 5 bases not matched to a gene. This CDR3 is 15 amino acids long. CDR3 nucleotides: TGTGCCAGCAGTGACTCGAGCGGGGGATCGGATACGCAGTATTTT. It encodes CASSDSSGGSDTQYF.

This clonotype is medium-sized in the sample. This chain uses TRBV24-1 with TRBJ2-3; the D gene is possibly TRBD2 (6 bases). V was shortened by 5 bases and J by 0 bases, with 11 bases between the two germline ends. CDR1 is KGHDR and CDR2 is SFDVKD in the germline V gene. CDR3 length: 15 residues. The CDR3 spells CATSGRDPSTDTQYF. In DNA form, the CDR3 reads TGTGCCACCAGTGGGAGGGACCCAAGCACAGATACGCAGTATTTT.

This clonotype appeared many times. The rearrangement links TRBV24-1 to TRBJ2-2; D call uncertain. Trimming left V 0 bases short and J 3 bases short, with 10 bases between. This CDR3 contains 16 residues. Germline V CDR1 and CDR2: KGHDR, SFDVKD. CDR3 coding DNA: TGTGCCACCAGTGATTTGAAAGGCTTTGACACCGGGGAGCTGTTTTTT. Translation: CATSDLKGFDTGELFF.

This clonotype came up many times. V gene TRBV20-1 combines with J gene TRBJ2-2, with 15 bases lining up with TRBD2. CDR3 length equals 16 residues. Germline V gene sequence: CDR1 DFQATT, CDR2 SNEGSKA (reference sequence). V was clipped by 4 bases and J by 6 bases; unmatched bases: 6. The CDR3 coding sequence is TGCAGTGCTACGGGACTAGCGGGGGGAGGCCCCGGGGAGCTGTTTTTT. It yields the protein CSATGLAGGGPGELFF.

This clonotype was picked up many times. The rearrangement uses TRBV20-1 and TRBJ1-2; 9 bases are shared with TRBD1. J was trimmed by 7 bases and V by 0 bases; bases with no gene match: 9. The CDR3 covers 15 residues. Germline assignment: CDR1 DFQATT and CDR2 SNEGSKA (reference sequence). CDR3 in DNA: TGCAGTGCTAGAGAGGGGCCGGACAGGGGAGGTGGCTACACCTTC. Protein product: CSAREGPDRGGGYTF.

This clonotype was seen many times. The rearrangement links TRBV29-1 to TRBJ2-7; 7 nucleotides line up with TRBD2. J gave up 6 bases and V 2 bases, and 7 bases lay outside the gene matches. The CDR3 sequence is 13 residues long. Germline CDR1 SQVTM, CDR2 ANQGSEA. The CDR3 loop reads CSVEWAGRGEQYF. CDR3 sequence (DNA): TGCAGCGTTGAATGGGCAGGGAGGGGCGAGCAGTACTTC.

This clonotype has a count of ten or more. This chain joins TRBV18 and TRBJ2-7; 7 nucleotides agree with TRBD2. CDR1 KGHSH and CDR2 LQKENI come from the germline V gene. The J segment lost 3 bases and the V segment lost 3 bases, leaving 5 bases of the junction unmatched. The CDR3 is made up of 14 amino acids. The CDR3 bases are TGTGCCAGCTCACCCCTAGCGGAGGACTACGAGCAGTACTTC. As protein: CASSPLAEDYEQYF. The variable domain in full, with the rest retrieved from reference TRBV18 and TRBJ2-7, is NAGVMQNPRHLVRRRGQEARLRCSPMKGHSHVYWYRQLPEEGLKFMVYLQKENIIDESGMPKERFSAEFPKEGPSILRIQQVVRGDSAAYFCASSPLAEDYEQYFGPGTRLTVT.

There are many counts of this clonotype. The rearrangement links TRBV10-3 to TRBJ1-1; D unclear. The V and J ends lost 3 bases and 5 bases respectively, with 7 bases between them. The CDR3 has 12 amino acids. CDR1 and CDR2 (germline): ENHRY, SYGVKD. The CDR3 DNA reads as TGTGCCATCAGTGAACGGAGTACTGAAGCTTTCTTT. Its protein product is CAISERSTEAFF.

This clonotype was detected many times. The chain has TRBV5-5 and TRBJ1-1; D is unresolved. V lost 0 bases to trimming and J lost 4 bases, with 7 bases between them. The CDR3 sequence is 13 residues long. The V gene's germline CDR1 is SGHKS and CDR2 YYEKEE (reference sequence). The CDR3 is CASSLAKFTEAFF. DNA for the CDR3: TGTGCCAGCAGCTTGGCCAAGTTCACTGAAGCTTTCTTT.